This T cell receptor (beta chain) was obtained from a study of glioma-infiltrating T cells. Turning to this clonotype: Its antigen is unidentified.

TCR alpha and beta CDR3 regions were amplified from RNA using iRepertoire nested multiplex PCR. Tissue mRNA or PBMC total RNA, roughly 85-450 ng, went into one-step reverse transcription and amplification. One entry per CDR3 protein results from TCRdb running MiXCR on the multiplex PCR reads. The sample has 100,000 to 150,000 distinct CDR3 sequences; around 23% are singletons. General study results and limits: Non-neoplastic patients had below-expected tissue-blood divergence, while all gliomas exceeded expectation. Tissue and blood shared very few CDR3 sequences.

Deletions cut 8 bases from V and 5 bases from J, with 15 bases between. There are 14 residues in the CDR3. The germline gives CDR1 LGHDT, CDR2 YNNKEL (reference sequence). Sequenced: glioma tissue, nonneoplastic brain tissue, or PBMCs (not recorded which). The chain joins TRBV3-1 to TRBJ2-2, with D perhaps matching TRBD1 (9 bases). The sequence derives from a human donor with low-grade glioma or glioblastoma, undergoing nonglioma brain surgery, or in good health (not recorded which). DNA for the CDR3: TGTGCCAGCGGGACAGGGACTAGGACCGGGGAGCTGTTTTTT. The encoded protein is CASGTGTRTGELFF.